A single sample is the source of the 30 T cell receptor beta chains below, sequenced in a study of T cells after yellow fever vaccination. TCRdb itself ran the 5' RACE reads through MiXCR, one entry per CDR3 protein. In the table there are about 360,000 distinct CDR3 sequences, roughly 6.2% of which are singletons. Source: PBMCs, taken 5 days after the yellow fever booster vaccination. These receptor sequences come from a man aged 25 to 45 who received the YFV17D yellow fever vaccine.

In this sample, this clonotype turned up many times. The chain joins TRBV28 to TRBJ2-7; either TRBD1 or TRBD2 may fit D (5 bases each). This CDR3 is 14 amino acids long. V was pared by 4 bases and J by 3 bases, with 13 bases between. Germline V lookup: CDR1 MDHEN, CDR2 SYDVKM. CDR3 in amino acids: CASSSPGRNYEQYF. CDR3 DNA sequence: TGTGCCAGCAGTTCCCCGGGGCGTAACTACGAGCAGTACTTC. The entire variable domain, with the rest obtained from reference TRBV28 and TRBJ2-7, is as follows: DVKVTQSSRYLVKRTGEKVFLECVQDMDHENMFWYRQDPGLGLRLIYFSYDVKMKEKGDIPEGYSVSREKKERFSLILESASTNQTSMYLCASSSPGRNYEQYFGPGTRLTVT.

This clonotype was observed many times. CDR3 bases: TGCGCCAGCAGCCAAGATATCCCGGGCACAGATACGCAGTATTTT. Translated, it gives CASSQDIPGTDTQYF. The chain has TRBV4-3 and TRBJ2-3; no reliable D call. In germline, CDR1 is LGHNA, CDR2 YSLEER. The CDR3 has 15 amino acids. The ends were cut back, 0 bases at V and 1 base at J, with 8 bases in the middle.

This sequence joins TRBV7-6 and TRBJ2-5; TRBD2 is a possible D gene (6 bases). Germline V gives CDR1 SGHVS, CDR2 FNYEAQ. This CDR3 contains 13 residues. V was shortened by 4 bases and J by 5 bases, with 11 bases between the two germline ends. Written as DNA, the CDR3 is TGTGCCAGCAGCTGGGCGGGGAAGGAGACCCAGTACTTC. It specifies CASSWAGKETQYF.

This clonotype was observed a handful of times. The rearrangement joins TRBV7-8 to TRBJ2-1; D may correspond to TRBD1 or TRBD2 (6 bases each). The CDR3 has 16 amino acids. Germline V lookup: CDR1 SGHVS, CDR2 FQNEAQ. V lost 0 bases to trimming and J lost 4 bases, with 13 bases between them. The CDR3 loop reads CASSLAGGPMYNEQFF. CDR3 nucleotide sequence: TGTGCCAGCAGCTTAGCGGGGGGCCCAATGTACAATGAGCAGTTCTTC.

This clonotype has a count of ten or more. V usage is TRBV7-9 and J usage is TRBJ1-1; TRBD1 agrees at 9 bases. The CDR3 sequence is 15 residues long. Trimming took 3 bases from V and 4 from J; bases not matched to a gene: 6. CDR1 and CDR2 from the germline V gene are SEHNR and FQNEAQ (reference sequence). The CDR3 nucleotides read TGTGCCAGCAGCTTTTACAGGGGGCGGGGCACTGAAGCTTTCTTT. It encodes CASSFYRGRGTEAFF.

This clonotype was picked up many times. The V call is TRBV5-6, the J call TRBJ1-5, with D possibly being TRBD1 (5 bases). Germline assignment: CDR1 SGHDT and CDR2 YYEEEE. CDR3 size: 12 residues. V gave up 4 bases and J gave up 9 bases, with 11 bases separating them. CDR3 bases: TGTGCCAGCAGCCTACGTAGGGGGCCCCAGCATTTT. Translated: CASSLRRGPQHF.

The gene calls are TRBV6-1 and TRBJ2-2, with D possibly being TRBD2 (6 bases). The germline V and J ends were trimmed by 6 bases and 2 bases, with 10 bases remaining between them. This CDR3 region has 14 residues. Germline V CDR1 and CDR2: MNHNS, SASEGT. Here the CDR3 reads CASRSGENTGELFF. The CDR3 DNA sequence: TGTGCCAGCAGGTCGGGGGAAAACACCGGGGAGCTGTTTTTT.

This clonotype was picked up a small number of times. This rearrangement joins TRBV2 to TRBJ1-5, with D possibly being TRBD1 (6 bases). Deletions cut 5 bases from V and 4 bases from J, with 21 bases between. Germline V gene sequence: CDR1 SNHLY, CDR2 FYNNEI. The length of the CDR3 is 17 residues. The CDR3 DNA sequence: TGTGCCAGCAGTCTTCGAAAAGATGGACAGTTTAATCAGCCCCAGCATTTT. Its translation: CASSLRKDGQFNQPQHF.

This clonotype came up many times. V and J are TRBV20-1 and TRBJ2-3, with 9 bases aligning to TRBD2. Losses at the gene ends were 5 bases for V and 0 bases for J; bases not matched to a gene: 6. Germline CDR1 is DFQATT and CDR2 is SNEGSKA (reference sequence). The CDR3 loop spans 15 amino acids. CDR3 coding DNA: TGCAGTGCTCAGCGGGAGGACGCTAGCACAGATACGCAGTATTTT. As protein: CSAQREDASTDTQYF.

This clonotype was seen many times. V gene TRBV9 combines with J gene TRBJ2-2, with D perhaps matching TRBD1 (6 bases). This CDR3 has 15 residues. The ends were cut back, 4 bases at V and 5 bases at J, with 15 bases in the middle. The germline CDR1 and CDR2 sequences are SGDLS and YYNGEE. The CDR3 DNA sequence: TGTGCCAGCAGCCCCCCACAGGGTCGAACCGGGGAGCTGTTTTTT. Its translation is CASSPPQGRTGELFF.

This clonotype was seen at least ten times. The chain employs TRBV10-3 and TRBJ2-3; unclear D gene. The CDR3 is 12 amino acids. The germline V gene has CDR1 ENHRY and CDR2 SYGVKD. Trimming took off 4 bases at V and 2 bases at J, with 4 bases between the two ends. The chain's CDR3 is CAISGSTDTQYF. For the CDR3, the DNA is TGTGCCATCAGTGGGTCCACAGATACGCAGTATTTT.

The rearrangement links TRBV9 to TRBJ2-2; D is uncertain. The CDR3 is 14 residues long. Deletions cut 3 bases from V and 3 bases from J, with 9 bases between. Germline CDR1 and CDR2: SGDLS and YYNGEE. In nucleotides, the CDR3 is TGTGCCAGCAGCGCGCTACAGTACACCGGGGAGCTGTTTTTT. It encodes CASSALQYTGELFF.

This clonotype was seen at least ten times. The chain joins TRBV29-1 to TRBJ2-3; 7 nucleotides line up with TRBD2. CDR3 length: 13 residues. The junction had 4 bases not matched to a gene; V was cut back by 5 bases and J by 2 bases. Germline CDR1 SQVTM, CDR2 ANQGSEA. DNA of the CDR3: TGCAGCGTTCTAGCGGTATACACAGATACGCAGTATTTT. Translation gives CSVLAVYTDTQYF.

The chain joins TRBV27 to TRBJ1-4; D gene uncertain. Germline lookup yields CDR1 MNHEY and CDR2 SMNVEV (reference sequence). Trimming pared 5 bases from V and 0 bases from J, leaving 10 bases between. This CDR3 spans 15 amino acids. The CDR3 protein is CASSPPGTTNEKLFF. Written as DNA, the CDR3 is TGTGCCAGCAGTCCCCCCGGTACAACTAATGAAAAACTGTTTTTT.

There are a few counts of this clonotype. V is TRBV6-2 or TRBV6-3 and J is TRBJ2-1; 7 bases map to TRBD2. Germline CDR1 MNHEY, CDR2 SVGEGT. V lost 4 bases, J lost 6 bases, and 3 bases stayed unmatched. The length of the CDR3 is 13 residues. The CDR3: CASSWDYPNEQFF. DNA for the CDR3: TGTGCCAGCAGTTGGGACTACCCCAATGAGCAGTTCTTC.

The V and J genes are TRBV12-3 or TRBV12-4 and TRBJ2-5; D is unclear. This CDR3 is built from 13 residues. Trimming removed 3 bases from V and 2 bases from J, with 7 bases in between. The CDR3 bases are TGTGCCAGCAGTTTGAAAATGCAAGAGACCCAGTACTTC. This codes for CASSLKMQETQYF.

This clonotype was recorded many times. In DNA, the CDR3 is TGCAGTGCTAGACAGGGCCCCGGGGAGCTGTTTTTT. Translated, it gives CSARQGPGELFF. The chain has TRBV20-1 and TRBJ2-2; TRBD1 is a possible D gene (5 bases). The V end lost 2 bases, the J end lost 6 bases, and 7 bases lay between the germline ends. Germline loops: CDR1 DFQATT, CDR2 SNEGSKA (reference sequence). The CDR3 sequence is 12 residues long.

This clonotype has only a few counts. The V call is TRBV5-1, the J call TRBJ2-3; possible D gene TRBD2, 6 bases. Trimming shortened V by 9 bases and J by 2 bases, and 13 bases separated the two germline ends. This CDR3 has 13 residues. CDR1 and CDR2 from the germline V gene are SGHRS and YFSETQ. This chain's CDR3 is CATNSGDTDTQYF. The CDR3 bases are TGCGCCACCAATAGCGGAGACACAGATACGCAGTATTTT.

This clonotype was observed many times. The chain joins TRBV10-3 to TRBJ2-7; 7 positions agree with TRBD1. The CDR3 has 13 residues. CDR1 is ENHRY, CDR2 SYGVKD, per germline. V was pared by 8 bases and J by 0 bases, with 4 bases of the junction left unmatched. DNA of the CDR3: TGTGCCATCGGGACAGTGAGCTCCTACGAGCAGTACTTC. This translates into CAIGTVSSYEQYF.

The chain recombines TRBV29-1 with TRBJ2-3; D is perhaps TRBD1 (6 bases). The germline gives CDR1 SQVTM, CDR2 ANQGSEA. V was pared by 5 bases and J by 1 base, with 16 bases between. CDR3 size: 15 residues. The CDR3 nucleotides read TGCAGCGTTCGCCGCGTGACAGGAGGCACAGATACGCAGTATTTT. Translation: CSVRRVTGGTDTQYF.

This chain uses TRBV21-1 with TRBJ2-3; TRBD2, the table's D call, lacks a check against the DNA. TRBV21-1 is described as a pseudogene. The CDR3 consists of 15 residues. The CDR3 reads CASSIIADRTDTQYF. The CDR3 bases are TGTGCCAGCAGCATTATAGCGGACCGCACAGATACGCAGTATTTT.

A few counts support this clonotype. V and J are TRBV6-5 and TRBJ1-2; unclear D gene. V was clipped by 2 bases and J by 0 bases, with 10 bases between them. The CDR3 is made up of 15 amino acids. Germline V gene data show CDR1 as MNHEY and CDR2 as SVGAGI. The CDR3 DNA sequence: TGTGCCAGCAGTTACGACTGGAACCCTAACTATGGCTACACCTTC. Translation gives CASSYDWNPNYGYTF.

There are a few counts of this clonotype. The chain combines TRBV5-1 with TRBJ2-7, with D possibly being TRBD1 (6 bases). Germline V gives CDR1 SGHRS, CDR2 YFSETQ. This CDR3 has 14 amino acids. V was cut by 4 bases and J by 5 bases, with 16 bases left in between. CDR3 DNA sequence: TGCGCCAGCAGCCGGATAACAGGGTACGACGAGCAGTACTTC. Protein product: CASSRITGYDEQYF.

This clonotype was counted only a few times. The CDR3 nucleotides are TGTGCCAGCACCCCGGGACTAGCCCCAGATACGCAGTATTTT. Protein product: CASTPGLAPDTQYF. J is TRBJ2-3 and V is TRBV7-2; 9 nucleotides align to TRBD2. Germline V gives CDR1 SGHTA, CDR2 FQGNSA. CDR3 length: 14 residues. Germline trimming cut 7 bases from V and 4 bases from J; bases unmatched to any gene: 6.

This clonotype was found a few times. This rearrangement joins TRBV7-2 to TRBJ2-7; D is uncertain. Between the trimmed V and J ends, which lost 5 bases and 9 bases, there was a span of 14 bases. This CDR3 is 12 amino acids long. The germline CDR1 and CDR2 sequences are SGHTA and FQGNSA. The chain's CDR3 is CASSTEAYTQYF. In DNA, the CDR3 is TGTGCCAGCAGCACCGAAGCATACACGCAGTACTTC.

The table lists this clonotype with a few counts. The chain joins TRBV20-1 to TRBJ1-4; 7 bases match TRBD1. The CDR3 is made up of 13 amino acids. The trim removed 3 bases at V and 8 bases at J, leaving 6 bases unmatched. Per the germline V gene, CDR1 is DFQATT and CDR2 is SNEGSKA (reference sequence). The CDR3 sequence: CSARGRGNEKLFF. CDR3 coding DNA: TGCAGTGCTAGGGGCAGGGGGAACGAAAAACTGTTTTTT.

This chain links TRBV20-1 with TRBJ2-1; 7 positions match TRBD2. The CDR3 totals 16 residues. With V trimmed by 5 bases and J by 5 bases, 15 bases remained unmatched. Germline CDR1 reads DFQATT; CDR2 reads SNEGSKA (reference sequence). The CDR3 loop reads CSAARGSGRADNEQFF. The CDR3 DNA is TGCAGTGCTGCGCGAGGATCGGGGAGGGCCGACAATGAGCAGTTCTTC.

This clonotype appeared a few times. The CDR3 spells CASSLNRNTEAFF. The CDR3, as DNA: TGCGCCAGCAGCTTGAACAGGAACACTGAAGCTTTCTTT. The chain has TRBV5-1 and TRBJ1-1; the D is unclear. Germline V gene data show CDR1 as SGHRS and CDR2 as YFSETQ. V was cut by 1 base and J by 1 base, with 5 bases left in between. The CDR3 extends over 13 amino acids. Full variable domain (remainder filled in from reference TRBV5-1 and TRBJ1-1): KAGVTQTPRYLIKTRGQQVTLSCSPISGHRSVSWYQQTPGQGLQFLFEYFSETQRNKGNFPGRFSGRQFSNSRSEMNVSTLELGDSALYLCASSLNRNTEAFFGQGTRLTVV.

This clonotype was detected a few times. The rearrangement links TRBV14 to TRBJ1-1; the D is unclear. The germline V gene has CDR1 SGHDN and CDR2 FVKESK. The CDR3 loop spans 16 amino acids. Trimming removed 4 bases from V and 1 base from J, with 16 bases in between. The CDR3 DNA follows: TGTGCCAGCAGCCCGTTCCCGGGGAGCGGGAACACTGAAGCTTTCTTT. Protein sequence: CASSPFPGSGNTEAFF.

This clonotype occurred many times. The V call is TRBV9, the J call TRBJ1-1; the D gene is possibly TRBD1 (6 bases). This CDR3 is 13 amino acids long. Trimming cost V 3 bases and J 4 bases, with 10 bases left between them. From germline, CDR1 is SGDLS and CDR2 YYNGEE. In DNA form, the CDR3 reads TGTGCCAGCAGCGAAGGGGGGGCCACTGAAGCTTTCTTT. Its protein product is CASSEGGATEAFF. Full variable domain (remainder filled in from reference TRBV9 and TRBJ1-1): DSGVTQTPKHLITATGQRVTLRCSPRSGDLSVYWYQQSLDQGLQFLIQYYNGEERAKGNILERFSAQQFPDLHSELNLSSLELGDSALYFCASSEGGATEAFFGQGTRLTVV.